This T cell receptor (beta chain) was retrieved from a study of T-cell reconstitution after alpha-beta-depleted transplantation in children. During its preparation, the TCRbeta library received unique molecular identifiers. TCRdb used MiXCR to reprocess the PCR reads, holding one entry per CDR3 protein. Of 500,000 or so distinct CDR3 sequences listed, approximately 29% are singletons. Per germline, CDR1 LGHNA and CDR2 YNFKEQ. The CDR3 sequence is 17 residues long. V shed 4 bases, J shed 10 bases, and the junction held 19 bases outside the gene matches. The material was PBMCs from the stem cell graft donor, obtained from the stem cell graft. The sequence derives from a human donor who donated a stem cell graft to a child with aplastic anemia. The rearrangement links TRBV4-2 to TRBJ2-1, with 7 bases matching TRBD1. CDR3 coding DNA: TGTGCCAGCAGCCCGAGGGACAGACAAACTCCTTACTACGAGCAGTTCTTC. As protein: CASSPRDRQTPYYEQFF.